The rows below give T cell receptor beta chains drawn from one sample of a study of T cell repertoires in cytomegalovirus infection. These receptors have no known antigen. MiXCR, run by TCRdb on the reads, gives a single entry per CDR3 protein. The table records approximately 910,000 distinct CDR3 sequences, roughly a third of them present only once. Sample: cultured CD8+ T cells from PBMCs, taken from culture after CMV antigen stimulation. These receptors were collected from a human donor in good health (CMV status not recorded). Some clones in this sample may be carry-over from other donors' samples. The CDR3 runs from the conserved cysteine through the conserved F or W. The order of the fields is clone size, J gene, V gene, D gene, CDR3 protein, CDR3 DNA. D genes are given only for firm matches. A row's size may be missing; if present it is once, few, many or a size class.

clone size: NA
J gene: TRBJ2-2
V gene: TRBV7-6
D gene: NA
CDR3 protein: CASSLEQHTGELFF
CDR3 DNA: TGTGCCAGCAGCTTAGAGCAGCACACCGGGGAGCTGTTTTTT

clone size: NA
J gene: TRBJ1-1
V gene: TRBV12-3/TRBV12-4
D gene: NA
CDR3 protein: CASSPSSEAFF
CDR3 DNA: TGTGCCAGCAGCCCTAGTTCTGAAGCTTTCTTT

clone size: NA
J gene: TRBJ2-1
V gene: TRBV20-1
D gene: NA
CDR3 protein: CSARESPSRSYNEQFF
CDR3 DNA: TGCAGTGCTAGAGAGTCACCTTCGAGGTCCTACAATGAGCAGTTCTTC

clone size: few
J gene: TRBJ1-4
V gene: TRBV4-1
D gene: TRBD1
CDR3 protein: CASSHGTVNEKLFF
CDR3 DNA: TGCGCCAGCAGCCACGGGACAGTTAATGAAAAACTGTTTTTT

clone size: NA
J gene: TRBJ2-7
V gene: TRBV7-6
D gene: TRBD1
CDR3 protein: CASSPGDRGLYEQYF
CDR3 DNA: TGTGCCAGCAGCCCCGGGGACAGGGGGCTGTACGAGCAGTACTTC

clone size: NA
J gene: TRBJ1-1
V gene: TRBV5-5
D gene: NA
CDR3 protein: CASSLEGGKAFF
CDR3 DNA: TGTGCCAGCAGCTTGGAAGGAGGGAAAGCTTTCTTT

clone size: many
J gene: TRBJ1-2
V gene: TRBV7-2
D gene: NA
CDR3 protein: CASSLDPGAVGGYTF
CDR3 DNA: TGTGCCAGCAGCTTAGACCCGGGGGCGGTGGGTGGCTACACCTTC

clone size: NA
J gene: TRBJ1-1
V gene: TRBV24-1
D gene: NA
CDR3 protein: CATSDPSRELIF
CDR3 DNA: TGTGCCACCAGTGATCCTTCCAGGGAGCTGATCTTT

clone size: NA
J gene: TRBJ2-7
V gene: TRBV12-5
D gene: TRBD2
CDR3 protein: CASGLPRGGGSYEQYF
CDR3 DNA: TGTGCTAGTGGTTTGCCTCGAGGCGGGGGGTCCTACGAGCAGTACTTC

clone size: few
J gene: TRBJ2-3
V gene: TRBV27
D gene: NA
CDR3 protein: CASDATGPTDTQYF
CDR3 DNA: TGTGCCAGCGACGCCACAGGCCCCACAGATACGCAGTATTTT

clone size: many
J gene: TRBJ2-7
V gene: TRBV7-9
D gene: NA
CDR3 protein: CASSLVSVYEQYF
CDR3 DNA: TGTGCCAGCAGCTTAGTCTCTGTTTACGAGCAGTACTTC

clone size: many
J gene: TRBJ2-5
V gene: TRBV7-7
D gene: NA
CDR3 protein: CASSLLTDQETQYF
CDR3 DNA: TGTGCTAGCAGCTTGTTGACAGATCAAGAGACCCAGTACTTC

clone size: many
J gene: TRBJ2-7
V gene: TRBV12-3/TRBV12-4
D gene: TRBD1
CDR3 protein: CASSWTGPYEQYF
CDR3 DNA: TGTGCCAGCAGTTGGACAGGACCCTACGAGCAGTACTTC

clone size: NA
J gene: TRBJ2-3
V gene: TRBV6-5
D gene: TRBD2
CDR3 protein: CASSYAGLAGGKNTQYF
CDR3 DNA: TGTGCCAGCAGTTACGCCGGACTAGCGGGGGGGAAAAATACGCAGTATTTT

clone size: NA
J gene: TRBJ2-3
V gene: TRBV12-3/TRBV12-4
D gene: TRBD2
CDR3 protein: CASSPTGLAGGTTSTDTQYF
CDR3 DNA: TGTGCCAGCAGCCCTACCGGACTAGCGGGGGGCACAACGAGCACAGATACGCAGTATTTT

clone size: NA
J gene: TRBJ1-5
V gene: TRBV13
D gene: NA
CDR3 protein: CASSLGRVKQPQHF
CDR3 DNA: TGTGCCAGCAGCTTAGGCAGGGTAAAACAGCCCCAGCATTTT

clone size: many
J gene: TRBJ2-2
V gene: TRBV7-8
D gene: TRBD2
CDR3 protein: CASSVILAGVAGELFF
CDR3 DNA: TGTGCCAGCAGCGTAATACTAGCGGGGGTGGCCGGGGAGCTGTTTTTT